The present T cell receptor (beta chain) was sequenced within a study of blood T cell repertoires in COVID-19 (TCRdb year 2020). Regarding the study in general: Samples covering the acute and convalescent phases of COVID-19 were provided by collaborators in the United States, Italy and Spain. Where available, HLA class I and class II types were taken from metadata supplied by the sample provider and were not determined by assay-based typing. The samples were drawn from two sources: the first 160 participants of the ongoing ImmuneRACE study, and over 1,000 subjects contributed by 6 global collaborators. The sample metadata nearly always contained a de-identified subject ID, COVID-19 status, age in years and sex. The prospective study material was composed of cDNA or gDNA derived from T cells, B-cell-depleted T cells, or PBMCs. The dataset comprised deeply sampled blood TCRbeta repertoires from subjects exposed to, actively infected with, or recovered from COVID-19. A freely available public database, intended as a resource for researchers studying the immune response to SARS-CoV-2, is where the repertoires were released. Beyond this particular receptor, the publication reports: The amount of clinical and demographic metadata varied by source and participant and was provided uncurated.

TCRbeta CDR3 regions were amplified from genomic DNA by means of the immunoSEQ Assay, a bias-controlled multiplex PCR. As for the original processing: Nucleated cell counts per sample were estimated from amplification of reference gene primers within the assay. Sequence reads were collapsed and filtered to measure the absolute abundance of every unique TCRbeta CDR3 rearrangement. For each sample, productive Simpson clonality was calculated as the square root of Simpson's diversity index over productive rearrangements. In TCRdb, the immuneACCESS table is reduced to in-frame sequences with V and J assigned. These tables do not hold every clone; where another copy was compared, an unresolved V gene accounts for under half, and the others remain unexplained. The V and J calls and clone size were taken over from that table, and D and trimming were inferred from the DNA. The table for this sample lists roughly 60,000 clones; about nine tenths of them were counted only once. 3% to 4% of the sample lies in the top ten.

One collaborating source in Seattle enrolled patients during active infection and followed them longitudinally through the course of disease. The collaborating institutions used their own protocols to collect whole blood in K2EDTA tubes. For TCRbeta analysis, collaborator samples were shipped as frozen whole blood, as isolated PBMCs, or as DNA extracted from either sample type. CDR1 SGHAT and CDR2 FQNNGV are derived from the germline V gene. The CDR3, cysteine through phenylalanine, is 14 amino acids long. Here the CDR3 DNA is all that survives: 42 bases in frame from base 1. V loses 3 bases at its end and J loses 7 bases; junction bases beyond the gene matches: 6. Notes on this clone: This receptor's antigen is unknown. Base qualities are not provided; no much larger clone lies one nucleotide away.

The source of this sequence is a man aged 35 to 55 with COVID-19, enrolled during active disease. The chain employs TRBV11-2 and TRBJ1-1, and 9 bases in between align with TRBD1. Sequenced sample: peripheral blood. The nucleotide sequence reads TGTGCCAGCAGCTTCGGACAGGGGAATGGTGAAGCTTTCTTT. Translated, it gives CASSFGQGNGEAFF.